The clone carrying this TCR beta chain was detected only a few times. Its matching antigen is unknown. The data belong to a study of identical twins. The V gene end was trimmed by 4 bases and the J gene end by 7 bases; junction bases not matched to a gene: 6. The CDR3 covers 14 residues. Per germline, CDR1 LGHDT and CDR2 YNNKEL (reference sequence). Study-level findings and limits: Twin pairs' shared out-of-frame alpha sequences were enriched in low generation probability. Zero-insertion analyses were open to partial confounding by invariant MAIT and iNKT cells.

A template switching step contributed a universal primer site, while unique molecular identifiers were present in the cDNA. TCRdb passed the 5' RACE reads through MiXCR, listing each CDR3 protein once. The table shows 540,000 or so distinct CDR3 sequences, with about a fifth occurring only once. These records were also assigned to another study, of yellow fever vaccine responses in identical twins.

The receptor was derived from a woman in her late teens or twenties in good health. The J gene is TRBJ2-2, the V gene TRBV3-1; TRBD1 matches at 7 bases. The material sequenced was CD4+ T cells sorted from blood. Here the CDR3 reads CASSPTTGVGELFF. The CDR3 DNA sequence: TGTGCCAGCAGCCCGACCACAGGGGTCGGGGAGCTGTTTTTT.